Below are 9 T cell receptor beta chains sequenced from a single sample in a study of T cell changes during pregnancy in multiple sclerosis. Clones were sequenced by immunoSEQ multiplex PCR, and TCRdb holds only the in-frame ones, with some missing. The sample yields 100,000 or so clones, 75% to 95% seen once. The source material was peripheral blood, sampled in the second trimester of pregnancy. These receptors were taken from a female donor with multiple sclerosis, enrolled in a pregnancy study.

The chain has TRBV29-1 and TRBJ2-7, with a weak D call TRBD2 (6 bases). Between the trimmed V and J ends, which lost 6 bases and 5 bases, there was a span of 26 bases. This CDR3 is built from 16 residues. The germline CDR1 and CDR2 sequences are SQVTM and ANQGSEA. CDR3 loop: CSVRLGGGGSPDEQYF. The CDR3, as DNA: TGCAGCGTCCGACTAGGCGGAGGTGGGAGTCCGGACGAGCAGTACTTC.

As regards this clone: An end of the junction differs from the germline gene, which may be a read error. The CDR3 protein is CATHGGRGYF. The CDR3 bases are TGTGCCACACACGGGGGGCGAGGGTACTTC. The V and J genes are TRBV6-1 and TRBJ1-2; D might be TRBD1 (6 bases). This CDR3 has 10 amino acids. Germline V gives CDR1 MNHNS, CDR2 SASEGT.

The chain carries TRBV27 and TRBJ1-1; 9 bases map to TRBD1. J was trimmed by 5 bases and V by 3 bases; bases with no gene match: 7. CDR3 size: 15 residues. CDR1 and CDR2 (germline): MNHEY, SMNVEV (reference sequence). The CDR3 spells CASSFRPGTGTEAFF. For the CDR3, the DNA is TGTGCCAGCAGTTTCCGTCCCGGGACAGGGACTGAAGCTTTCTTT.

The CDR3 bases are TGTGCCAGCAGTGGGAGGGGACAGGGGATTAGCACAGATACGCAGTATTTT. Translation: CASSGRGQGISTDTQYF. This rearrangement joins TRBV27 to TRBJ2-3; TRBD1 matches 10 bases. The CDR3 spans 17 residues. Germline values: CDR1 MNHEY, CDR2 SMNVEV (reference sequence). With V trimmed by 5 bases and J by 0 bases, 8 bases remained unmatched.

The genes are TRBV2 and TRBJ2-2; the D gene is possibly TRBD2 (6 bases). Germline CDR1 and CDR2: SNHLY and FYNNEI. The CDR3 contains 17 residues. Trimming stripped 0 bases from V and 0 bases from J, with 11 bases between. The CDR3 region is CASSEALGGTNTGELFF. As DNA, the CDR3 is TGTGCCAGCAGTGAAGCGCTTGGCGGGACGAACACCGGGGAGCTGTTTTTT.

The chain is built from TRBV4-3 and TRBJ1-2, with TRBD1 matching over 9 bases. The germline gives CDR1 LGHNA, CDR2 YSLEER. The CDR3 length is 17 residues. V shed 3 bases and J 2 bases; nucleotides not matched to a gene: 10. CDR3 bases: TGCGCCAGCAGCCAGTTCGTATCGGGACAGGGAAACTATGGCTACACCTTC. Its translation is CASSQFVSGQGNYGYTF.

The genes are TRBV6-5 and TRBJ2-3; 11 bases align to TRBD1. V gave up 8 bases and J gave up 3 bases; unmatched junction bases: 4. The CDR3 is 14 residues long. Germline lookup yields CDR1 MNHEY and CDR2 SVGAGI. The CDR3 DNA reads TGTGCCAGCGGACAGGGGGCGAGGACAGATACGCAGTATTTT. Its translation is CASGQGARTDTQYF.

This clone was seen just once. CDR3 region: CASSRGTSTDTQYF. CDR3 bases: TGTGCCAGTAGTAGAGGGACTTCCACAGATACGCAGTATTTT. The rearrangement links TRBV19 to TRBJ2-3; D perhaps matches TRBD2 (6 bases). The V and J ends lost 4 bases and 2 bases respectively, with 10 bases between them. CDR1 is LNHDA, CDR2 SQIVND, per germline (reference sequence). CDR3 length equals 14 residues.

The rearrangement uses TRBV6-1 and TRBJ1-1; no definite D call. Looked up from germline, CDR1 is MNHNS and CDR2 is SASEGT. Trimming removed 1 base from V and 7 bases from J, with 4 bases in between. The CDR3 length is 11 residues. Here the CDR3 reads CASSEVSEAFF. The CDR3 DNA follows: TGTGCCAGCAGTGAAGTTAGTGAAGCTTTCTTT.